A selection of T cell receptor beta chains follows, all from one sample in a study of CD8+ T cells in alopecia areata. Measured with immunoSEQ multiplex PCR; TCRdb has only the in-frame clones, and not every one. The repertoire holds 110,000 to 150,000 clones, approximately 50% seen once, with about 1% in the top ten. The sample in question was CD4+ T cells sorted from blood, obtained at week 0. The receptor source for this set is a human donor with alopecia areata. Both conserved end residues are part of each CDR3. A D gene is named only where the DNA matches it firmly. Size values are once, few and many counts, or a class for expanded clones, and some rows have none.

CDR3 DNA	CDR3 protein	J gene	D gene	clone size	V gene
TGTGCCAGCTCACCATCCCCGCGGGAGCCCCACGAGCAGTACTTC	CASSPSPREPHEQYF	TRBJ2-7	TRBD2	-	TRBV18
TGCAGCGCCACCGGGACAACGAGGGAGACCCAGTACTTC	CSATGTTRETQYF	TRBJ2-5	-	-	TRBV29-1
TGTGCCACCAAACTCGGGGGGCCTGGCTATGGCTACACCTTC	CATKLGGPGYGYTF	TRBJ1-2	-	-	TRBV15
TGCGCCAGCAGCTTAGACAACGATGGAAACACCATATATTTT	CASSLDNDGNTIYF	TRBJ1-3	-	few	TRBV5-1
TGTGCCAGCAGCCCCCAGCGGGGCTACGAGCAGTACTTC	CASSPQRGYEQYF	TRBJ2-7	TRBD2	-	TRBV9
TGTGCCAGCAGTTTAAATGGCATCCTAGCGGGTGGCTACACCTTC	CASSLNGILAGGYTF	TRBJ1-2	-	-	TRBV27
TGTGCCTGGAGTGTTTTATTGGCTAGCGGACCCTACGAGCAGTACTTC	CAWSVLLASGPYEQYF	TRBJ2-7	TRBD2	-	TRBV30
TGTGCCACCTACTCCTCCCAATGGGGAGGGACTGAAGCTTTCTTT	CATYSSQWGGTEAFF	TRBJ1-1	-	few	TRBV13
TGTGCCAGCAGCTTGCAGGGGACGCAGTACTTC	CASSLQGTQYF	TRBJ2-7	-	-	TRBV7-9
TGTGCCAGCAGTCCCGACAGGGGTCCCCGTGAAGCTTTCTTT	CASSPDRGPREAFF	TRBJ1-1	TRBD1	once	TRBV2
TGTGCCACGCGACGTGGAAACACCATATATTTT	CATRRGNTIYF	TRBJ1-3	-	few	TRBV10-3
TGCAGCGTTAGATTAGGGAGCTACGAGCAGTACTTC	CSVRLGSYEQYF	TRBJ2-7	-	few	TRBV29-1
TGTGCCTGGACCCCTGGGGGGGTAGAGACCCAGTACTTC	CAWTPGGVETQYF	TRBJ2-5	TRBD2	-	TRBV30
TGTGCCAGCATTCGAGGCGGGAGGGCCTTGGAGACCCAGTACTTC	CASIRGGRALETQYF	TRBJ2-5	TRBD2	few	TRBV2
TGTGCCAGCAGTTACACTACGAGAGGTGATGAAAAACTGTTTTTT	CASSYTTRGDEKLFF	TRBJ1-4	-	few	TRBV6-5
TGTGCCTGGACGGACTCTGGAAACACCATATATTTT	CAWTDSGNTIYF	TRBJ1-3	-	-	TRBV30
TGTGCCAGCACGCGGGAATCCTACGAGCAGTACTTC	CASTRESYEQYF	TRBJ2-7	-	-	TRBV2
TGTGCCAGCAGCCAAGACAGGGGGAAGCAGCCCCAGCATTTT	CASSQDRGKQPQHF	TRBJ1-5	TRBD1	-	TRBV14
TGTGCCAGCTCACTACTGGCGGGATCCGACAATGAGCAGTTCTTC	CASSLLAGSDNEQFF	TRBJ2-1	-	few	TRBV18
TGCAGCGTCGAAGCAGGGTCGAGGAACACTGAAGCTTTCTTT	CSVEAGSRNTEAFF	TRBJ1-1	-	-	TRBV29-1
TGTGCCAGCAGTGAACCCAGGATCCAAGAGACCCAGTACTTC	CASSEPRIQETQYF	TRBJ2-5	-	few	TRBV2
TGCAGTGCTAGAATTGGGGGCAAAGCTTTCTTT	CSARIGGKAFF	TRBJ1-1	-	few	TRBV20-1
TGTGCCGGGGACCTGGGGGGCTCCTACGAGCAGTACTTC	CAGDLGGSYEQYF	TRBJ2-7	-	-	TRBV30
TGTGCCTGGAGTGTTCCGTGGCGCAGGACCGAGAGCTCTGGGGCCAACGTCCTGACTTTC	CAWSVPWRRTESSGANVLTF	TRBJ2-6	-	few	TRBV30
TGTGCCAGCTCTAGCGGGCGTGAGCAGTTCTTC	CASSSGREQFF	TRBJ2-1	TRBD2	-	TRBV25-1
TGTGCCTGGAAAGCCAGGGGGCTGGGCACTGAAGCTTTCTTT	CAWKARGLGTEAFF	TRBJ1-1	TRBD1	-	TRBV30
TGTGCCAGCAGCCACGGACAGGGCGGGGAGACCCAGTACTTC	CASSHGQGGETQYF	TRBJ2-5	TRBD1	-	TRBV5-8
TGTGCCAGCATCAACAAGGGGAGGACGAATCAAGAGACCCAGTACTTC	CASINKGRTNQETQYF	TRBJ2-5	-	-	TRBV28
TGTGCCTGGACAGACAGGCGTGTGGCTAATGAAAAACTGTTTTTT	CAWTDRRVANEKLFF	TRBJ1-4	-	few	TRBV30
TGTGCCCACGGTGCGGGCACAGATACGCAGTATTTT	CAHGAGTDTQYF	TRBJ2-3	-	-	TRBV2
TGTGCCATCAGTGAGTTGAGGAACACTGAAGCTTTCTTT	CAISELRNTEAFF	TRBJ1-1	-	once	TRBV10-3
TGTGCCAGCAGCCTAGGGGACTATGAGCAGTTCTTC	CASSLGDYEQFF	TRBJ2-1	-	many	TRBV7-2
TGTGCCAGCAGTTACTCGCCCCAAGGGGAGAATTATGGCTACACCTTC	CASSYSPQGENYGYTF	TRBJ1-2	-	-	TRBV6-6
TGTGCCTGGAGCCCCGGGATTACGCAGTATTTT	CAWSPGITQYF	TRBJ2-3	-	few	TRBV30
TGTGCCAGCAGCTTAGCGAACAATGAGCAGTTCTTC	CASSLANNEQFF	TRBJ2-1	-	-	TRBV7-9
TGTGCCGGAATAGCGGGAGGGAACACCGGGGAGCTGTTTTTT	CAGIAGGNTGELFF	TRBJ2-2	TRBD2	-	TRBV2
TGTGCCAGCAGCTTTGGGGGGGTAGAGCCACGCGTAGGGGAGTTCTTC	CASSFGGVEPRVGEFF	TRBJ2-1	TRBD2	-	TRBV11-2
TGTGCCTGGACGCTGGGGATATATGGCTACACCTTC	CAWTLGIYGYTF	TRBJ1-2	-	-	TRBV30
TGCAGCGTTGCTGGGCCGCTCCCGACCCAGTACTTC	CSVAGPLPTQYF	TRBJ2-5	-	few	TRBV29-1
TGTGCCACCAGCAGAGATCTCTGGGGAGGGACAGATACGCAGTATTTT	CATSRDLWGGTDTQYF	TRBJ2-3	TRBD2	-	TRBV15
TGTGCCAGCACGCACCGGACCGCTTCTGAAAAACTGTTTTTT	CASTHRTASEKLFF	TRBJ1-4	-	-	TRBV2
TGTGCCAGCAGCCCTCCTCCTAGCGGGGCCCAAGATACGCAGTATTTT	CASSPPPSGAQDTQYF	TRBJ2-3	TRBD2	few	TRBV7-3
TGTGCCAGCAGTTCGGGACTCTCAGGGGAGACCCAGTACTTC	CASSSGLSGETQYF	TRBJ2-5	-	-	TRBV2
TGCGCCAGCAGCTCCACTCCTAGCGGGAGTGGTTACGAGCAGTACTTC	CASSSTPSGSGYEQYF	TRBJ2-7	TRBD2	-	TRBV5-1
TGTGCCTGGAGTGTAACCGGCAGGGGGAACACTGAAGCTTTCTTT	CAWSVTGRGNTEAFF	TRBJ1-1	-	-	TRBV30
TGTGCCAGCAGTTACCGGGGACCTCAAGAGACCCAGTACTTC	CASSYRGPQETQYF	TRBJ2-5	-	-	TRBV6-5
TGTGCCACCAGCGCTCAGGGGATGAACACTGAAGCTTTCTTT	CATSAQGMNTEAFF	TRBJ1-1	-	-	TRBV15